Each of the 29 T cell receptor beta chains below was sequenced from the same sample in a study of T cell responses to AZD1222 COVID-19 vaccine. Repertoires were generated with immunoSEQ multiplex PCR, while TCRdb's copy carries only in-frame clones and drops some. Of 150,000 to 200,000 clones in the sample, more than 80% are singletons; the top ten hold 2.6%. Sequencing was performed on peripheral blood, taken on day 0 of AZD1222 vaccination. All receptors come from an adult in good health.

CDR3 sequence: CASSLAGVLTEAFF. The CDR3 DNA reads TGTGCCAGCAGCTTGGCAGGGGTACTCACTGAAGCTTTCTTT. The rearrangement joins TRBV5-4 to TRBJ1-1, with a weak D call TRBD1 (6 bases). V was cut by 0 bases and J by 4 bases, with 10 bases left in between. The V gene's germline CDR1 is SGHNT and CDR2 YYREEE (reference sequence). CDR3 length: 14 residues.

The chain links TRBV3-1 (or the pseudogene TRBV3-2) to TRBJ2-6, with 9 bases identical to TRBD2. The CDR3 has 17 residues. Trimming took 4 bases from V and 0 from J; bases not matched to a gene: 4. Germline V gives CDR1 LGHDT, CDR2 YNNKEL (reference sequence). The CDR3 DNA reads TGTGCCAGCAGCCCCAGCGGGGGGATCTCTGGGGCCAACGTCCTGACTTTC. Protein sequence: CASSPSGGISGANVLTF.

This rearrangement joins TRBV5-1 to TRBJ2-1, with 10 bases identical to TRBD1. This CDR3 has 17 residues. The germline V gene encodes CDR1 SGHRS and CDR2 YFSETQ. V trimming: 4 bases; J trimming: 7 bases; junction bases outside the gene matches: 14. CDR3 sequence reads: CASSLGAGQGTGNEQFF. The CDR3, as DNA: TGCGCCAGCAGCCTGGGAGCGGGACAGGGGACAGGGAATGAGCAGTTCTTC.

V is TRBV3-1 (or the pseudogene TRBV3-2) and J is TRBJ1-2; D is uncertain. The CDR3 extends over 14 amino acids. V lost 0 bases to trimming and J lost 4 bases, with 9 bases between them. CDR1 and CDR2 from the germline V gene are LGHDT and YNNKEL (reference sequence). Here the CDR3 reads CASSQEVNSYGYTF. As DNA, the CDR3 is TGTGCCAGCAGCCAAGAAGTAAACAGCTATGGCTACACCTTC.

J is TRBJ2-7 and V is TRBV7-6; unclear D gene. Trimming took off 1 base at V and 6 bases at J, with 7 bases between the two ends. The germline gives CDR1 SGHVS, CDR2 FNYEAQ. There are 12 residues in the CDR3. CDR3 sequence: CASSLDPLEQYF. The CDR3 DNA reads as TGTGCCAGCAGCTTAGATCCCCTCGAGCAGTACTTC.

About this clone itself: A read error may produce the germline difference seen at one junction end. The rearrangement uses TRBV19 and TRBJ2-7; no clear D gene. The length of the CDR3 is 11 residues. Germline V gives CDR1 LNHDA, CDR2 SQIVND (reference sequence). The CDR3 loop is CASSKAPVPPF. The CDR3, as DNA: TGTGCCAGTAGTAAGGCTCCGGTACCCCCTTTC.

V is TRBV7-6 and J is TRBJ1-5; 7 positions agree with TRBD1. V shed 4 bases, J shed 0 bases, and the junction held 9 bases outside the gene matches. The germline V gene encodes CDR1 SGHVS and CDR2 FNYEAQ. The CDR3 runs to 17 residues. DNA for the CDR3: TGTGCCAGCAGCTACCCCGGACAGGAACCTAGCAATCAGCCCCAGCATTTT. Translation: CASSYPGQEPSNQPQHF.

This chain uses TRBV5-1 with TRBJ1-4; D is unresolved. CDR1 is SGHRS, CDR2 YFSETQ, per germline. This CDR3 region has 15 residues. The germline V and J ends were trimmed by 0 bases and 3 bases, with 9 bases remaining between them. The CDR3 nucleotides are TGCGCCAGCAGCTTGGGAGACACTTCTAATGAAAAACTGTTTTTT. Protein: CASSLGDTSNEKLFF. The variable domain in full, completed from reference TRBV5-1 and TRBJ1-4, reads KAGVTQTPRYLIKTRGQQVTLSCSPISGHRSVSWYQQTPGQGLQFLFEYFSETQRNKGNFPGRFSGRQFSNSRSEMNVSTLELGDSALYLCASSLGDTSNEKLFFGSGTQLSVL.

The rearrangement links TRBV9 to TRBJ1-4; D perhaps matches TRBD1 (5 bases). Trimming took 1 base from V and 7 from J, leaving 11 bases between them. Germline V gene sequence: CDR1 SGDLS, CDR2 YYNGEE. This CDR3 has 14 residues. In DNA, the CDR3 is TGTGCCAGCAGCGTACAGGGTAACGGTGAAAAACTGTTTTTT. It encodes CASSVQGNGEKLFF.

This chain connects TRBV6-5 to TRBJ2-1; D may be TRBD1 or TRBD2 (5 bases each). This CDR3 region has 15 residues. V was pared by 8 bases and J by 4 bases, with 18 bases between. Per germline, CDR1 MNHEY and CDR2 SVGAGI. The CDR3 protein is CASLMGTAGYNEQFF. CDR3 coding DNA: TGTGCCAGCCTGATGGGGACGGCAGGATACAATGAGCAGTTCTTC.

The chain links TRBV6-5 to TRBJ1-1; tentatively, D is TRBD1 (6 bases). Per germline, CDR1 MNHEY and CDR2 SVGAGI. The CDR3 loop spans 15 amino acids. The germline V and J ends were trimmed by 7 bases and 1 base, with 16 bases remaining between them. The CDR3 bases are TGTGCCAGCACTTCCCAGGGGCTAGGGAACACTGAAGCTTTCTTT. Translation gives CASTSQGLGNTEAFF.

CDR3 bases: TGTGCCAGCAGTATTGGAAACAATGAGCAGTTCTTC. Amino acid sequence: CASSIGNNEQFF. The genes are TRBV12-3 or TRBV12-4 and TRBJ2-1; D not certain. V was pared by 5 bases and J by 5 bases, with 7 bases between. This CDR3 has 12 amino acids.

This chain links TRBV29-1 with TRBJ1-2, with TRBD1 as a possible D gene (5 bases). This CDR3 is built from 13 residues. Germline lookup yields CDR1 SQVTM and CDR2 ANQGSEA. The ends were cut back, 6 bases at V and 4 bases at J, with 15 bases in the middle. CDR3 region: CSVAGRAGYGYTF. CDR3 coding DNA: TGCAGCGTGGCAGGCAGGGCCGGCTATGGCTACACCTTC.

In its sample, this clone was seen once. The rearrangement links TRBV30 to TRBJ1-2; 7 bases fit TRBD1. CDR3 length: 14 residues. J gave up 8 bases and V 4 bases, and 13 bases lay outside the gene matches. Germline values: CDR1 GTSNPN, CDR2 SVGIG (reference sequence). Written as DNA, the CDR3 is TGTGCCTGGAACCCTAGAGGACAGGCTTCGGGCTACACCTTC. This encodes CAWNPRGQASGYTF.

The chain is built from TRBV4-1 and TRBJ1-2; no reliable D call. The germline gives CDR1 MGHRA, CDR2 YSYEKL. The length of the CDR3 is 14 residues. The V end lost 0 bases, the J end lost 2 bases, and 7 bases lay between the germline ends. DNA for the CDR3: TGCGCCAGCAGCCAAGACCCCGGGAACTATGGCTACACCTTC. It is translated as CASSQDPGNYGYTF.

This chain connects TRBV9 to TRBJ1-3, with D uncertain. V lost 1 base, J lost 0 bases, and 5 bases lay in between. This CDR3 is 14 amino acids long. Per germline, CDR1 SGDLS and CDR2 YYNGEE. The CDR3 is CASSVHPSGNTIYF. The CDR3 DNA sequence: TGTGCCAGCAGCGTACACCCCTCTGGAAACACCATATATTTT.

The sample holds one count of this clone. The genes are TRBV21-1 and TRBJ2-2; the D call TRBD2 from the table was never checked on the DNA. TRBV21-1 is reported as a pseudogene. The CDR3 has 17 amino acids. The chain's CDR3 is CASSKGGSRAGTGELFF. DNA for the CDR3: TGTGCCAGCAGCAAAGGTGGTTCGCGGGCGGGCACCGGGGAGCTGTTTTTT.

This clone has just one count. The chain employs TRBV6-5 and TRBJ1-1; the D gene is possibly TRBD1 (5 bases). With 2 bases removed from V and 4 bases from J, the gap between germline ends came to 14 bases. The CDR3 spans 15 residues. Looked up from germline, CDR1 is MNHEY and CDR2 is SVGAGI. CDR3 amino acids: CASSYLGVSGTEAFF. CDR3 DNA: TGTGCCAGCAGTTACCTGGGGGTGAGCGGCACTGAAGCTTTCTTT.

This chain connects TRBV19 to TRBJ1-5; D not certain. Germline CDR1 reads LNHDA; CDR2 reads SQIVND (reference sequence). V lost 8 bases and J lost 0, with 8 bases in between. CDR3 length: 13 residues. The CDR3 bases are TGTGCCAGTGACGTGTATAGCAATCAGCCCCAGCATTTT. It translates to CASDVYSNQPQHF.

V gene TRBV7-9 combines with J gene TRBJ1-1; D is perhaps TRBD1 (6 bases). The CDR3 runs to 12 residues. V was shortened by 5 bases and J by 6 bases, with 10 bases between the two germline ends. Germline V gene data show CDR1 as SEHNR and CDR2 as FQNEAQ (reference sequence). CDR3 DNA sequence: TGTGCCAGCAGCCACGGACAGCCTGAAGCTTTCTTT. Translating gives CASSHGQPEAFF.

This chain links TRBV5-6 with TRBJ2-1, with D uncertain. Trimming cost V 5 bases and J 9 bases, with 21 bases left between them. The CDR3 loop spans 15 amino acids. CDR1 is SGHDT and CDR2 is YYEEEE in the germline V gene. CDR3: CASRTAGLGFPEQFF. In nucleotides, the CDR3 is TGTGCCAGCAGGACTGCAGGATTGGGGTTTCCTGAGCAGTTCTTC.

In its sample, this clone was seen once. J is TRBJ2-3 and V is TRBV30, with D perhaps TRBD2 (6 bases). This CDR3 spans 15 amino acids. Trimming removed 3 bases from V and 2 bases from J, with 15 bases in between. The germline V gene encodes CDR1 GTSNPN and CDR2 SVGIG (reference sequence). The CDR3 sequence is CAWSPGGPNTDTQYF. The CDR3 nucleotides are TGTGCCTGGAGCCCCGGAGGGCCAAACACAGATACGCAGTATTTT.

This clone occurred once. CDR3 loop: CASSFLAGGIEQFF. The CDR3 nucleotides are TGTGCCAGCAGTTTTCTAGCGGGAGGGATTGAGCAGTTCTTC. This rearrangement joins TRBV27 to TRBJ2-1, with 12 bases fitting TRBD2. J lost 9 bases, V lost 3 bases, and 3 bases had no gene match. The CDR3 is 14 residues long. Germline CDR1 is MNHEY and CDR2 is SMNVEV (reference sequence).

The chain is built from TRBV13 and TRBJ1-1; D remains unclear. Trimming took 2 bases from V and 3 from J, leaving 10 bases between them. The V gene's germline CDR1 is PRHDT and CDR2 FYEKMQ (reference sequence). The CDR3 runs 14 residues. The CDR3: CASSLRRPDTEAFF. The CDR3 nucleotides read TGTGCCAGCAGCTTAAGGCGGCCAGACACTGAAGCTTTCTTT.

The J gene is TRBJ1-2, the V gene TRBV7-9, with a weak D call TRBD1 (6 bases). Trimming took off 4 bases at V and 1 base at J, with 16 bases between the two ends. In germline, CDR1 is SEHNR, CDR2 FQNEAQ (reference sequence). The CDR3 length is 16 residues. CDR3 amino acids: CASSSNRGGLNYGYTF. In DNA, the CDR3 is TGTGCCAGCAGCTCCAACCGGGGGGGCCTTAACTATGGCTACACCTTC.

The J gene is TRBJ2-7, the V gene TRBV13; 9 positions match TRBD1. The CDR3 loop spans 16 amino acids. Germline CDR1 reads PRHDT; CDR2 reads FYEKMQ (reference sequence). Trimming cost V 5 bases and J 2 bases; bases outside gene matches: 10. DNA of the CDR3: TGTGCCAGCAGCCCCGCCCCGGGACAGGGCCCCTACGAGCAGTACTTC. This translates into CASSPAPGQGPYEQYF.

The V and J genes are TRBV10-2 and TRBJ1-5; perhaps TRBD1 as D (5 bases). CDR3 size: 14 residues. Trimming removed 0 bases at V and 7 bases at J, with 10 bases between. Germline V CDR1 and CDR2: WSHSY, SAAADI. The CDR3 region has the DNA TGCGCCAGCAGTGAGTCTGGGGGGGACCAGCCCCAGCATTTT. It yields the protein CASSESGGDQPQHF.

The chain links TRBV27 to TRBJ2-2; D gene uncertain. Germline-derived CDR1 and CDR2 are MNHEY and SMNVEV (reference sequence). CDR3 length equals 12 residues. V lost 5 bases, J lost 3 bases, and 4 bases lay in between. The CDR3 reads CASSKDTGELFF. In nucleotides, the CDR3 is TGTGCCAGCAGTAAAGACACCGGGGAGCTGTTTTTT.

The DNA for the CDR3 is TGTGCCAGCAGTGTCGGGACAGGGCATGTCAAAAACATTCAGTACTTC. Residues: CASSVGTGHVKNIQYF. The chain links TRBV25-1 to TRBJ2-4; 9 bases match TRBD1. Germline lookup yields CDR1 MGHDK and CDR2 SYGVNS. V gave up 4 bases and J gave up 3 bases; unmatched junction bases: 7. The CDR3 covers 16 residues.